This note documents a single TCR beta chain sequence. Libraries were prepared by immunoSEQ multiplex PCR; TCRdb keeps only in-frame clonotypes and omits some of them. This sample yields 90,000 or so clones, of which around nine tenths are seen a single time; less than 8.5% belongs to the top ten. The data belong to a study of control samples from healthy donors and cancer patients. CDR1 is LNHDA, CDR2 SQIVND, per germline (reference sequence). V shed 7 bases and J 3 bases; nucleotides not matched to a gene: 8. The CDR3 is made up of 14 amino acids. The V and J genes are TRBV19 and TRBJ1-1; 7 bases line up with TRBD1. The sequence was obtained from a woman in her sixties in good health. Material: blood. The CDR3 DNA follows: TGTGCCAGTATCGACGGGACAGTTCACACTGAAGCTTTCTTT. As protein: CASIDGTVHTEAFF.